These T cell receptor beta chains were read from a single sample in a study of shared clonotypes between healthy human individuals. The assay was immunoSEQ multiplex PCR, and TCRdb's table has in-frame clones only and misses some. Of about 500,000 clones listed, over 60% are singletons. Sequencing input: PBMCs. The origin of the receptors is a woman in her 40s in good health. Some clones in this sample may be carry-over from other donors' samples. Each CDR3 is given with its conserved first and last residue. A D gene is named only where the DNA matches it firmly. A clone size is listed for some rows: how often the clone was seen (once, few, many), or a class if it is expanded.

- TRBJ2-5 - TRBV5-1 CASSLDGLQETQYF TGCGCCAGCAGCTTGGACGGGTTACAAGAGACCCAGTACTTC
TRBD1 TRBJ1-2 - TRBV19 CASSVQGASYGYTF TGTGCCAGTAGCGTACAGGGGGCTTCCTATGGCTACACCTTC
- TRBJ2-2 - TRBV5-3 CARSFGLSTGELFF TGTGCCAGAAGCTTCGGACTAAGCACCGGGGAGCTGTTTTTT
- TRBJ1-4 - TRBV5-1 CASSLEATNEKLFF TGCGCCAGCAGCTTGGAGGCAACTAATGAAAAACTGTTTTTT
- TRBJ2-7 few TRBV5-1 CASSFSYEQYF TGCGCCAGCAGCTTCTCCTACGAGCAGTACTTC
TRBD1 TRBJ2-1 - TRBV29-1 CSVEGGPGQGYNEQFF TGCAGCGTTGAAGGGGGCCCGGGACAGGGGTACAATGAGCAGTTCTTC
- TRBJ2-5 - TRBV29-1 CSVREFAETQYF TGCAGCGTTCGGGAGTTTGCTGAGACCCAGTACTTC
- TRBJ2-5 - TRBV9 CASSVYSGQETQYF TGTGCCAGCAGCGTCTATTCAGGTCAAGAGACCCAGTACTTC
- TRBJ1-1 - TRBV7-2 CASSLAANTEAFF TGTGCCAGCAGCTTAGCCGCAAACACTGAAGCTTTCTTT
- TRBJ2-7 - TRBV21-1 CASSKDGRRGEDEQYF TGTGCCAGCAGCAAAGACGGGAGGAGAGGGGAGGACGAGCAGTACTTC
- TRBJ2-7 - TRBV27 CASSLIRGEQYF TGTGCCAGCAGTTTGATAAGGGGCGAGCAGTACTTC
- TRBJ2-5 - TRBV11-2 CASSLRGGETQYF TGTGCCAGCAGCTTACGGGGCGGGGAGACCCAGTACTTC
- TRBJ2-7 - TRBV11-2 CASSLDRQDEQYF TGTGCCAGCAGCTTAGACAGGCAGGACGAGCAGTACTTC
- TRBJ1-2 - TRBV4-2 CASSPGGGVYGYTF TGTGCCAGCAGTCCCGGCGGAGGGGTCTATGGCTACACCTTC
- TRBJ2-7 - TRBV6-6 CASSYSGGEQYF TGTGCCAGCAGTTACTCGGGGGGCGAGCAGTACTTC
- TRBJ2-5 many TRBV2 CASTMTRQETQYF TGTGCCAGCACCATGACTAGACAAGAGACCCAGTACTTC
- TRBJ2-2 - TRBV7-3 CASSLTRRVGTRDTGELFF TGTGCCAGCAGCTTAACGCGGAGGGTAGGCACCAGAGACACCGGGGAGCTGTTTTTT
TRBD2 TRBJ2-5 - TRBV9 CASSVQSTSVETQYF TGTGCCAGCAGCGTGCAGTCGACTAGCGTGGAGACCCAGTACTTC
TRBD1 TRBJ2-7 once TRBV10-3 CAISGPGQEGKDF TGTGCCATCAGCGGACCGGGACAGGAAGGAAAGGACTTC
- TRBJ1-5 - TRBV27 CASSSQGMSNQPQHF TGTGCCAGCAGTTCGCAGGGGATGAGCAATCAGCCCCAGCATTTT
TRBD2 TRBJ2-1 - TRBV5-1 CASSLVPGRVNEQFF TGCGCCAGCAGCTTGGTTCCGGGGAGGGTCAATGAGCAGTTCTTC
- TRBJ1-1 once TRBV29-1 CSVGQSRNTEAFF TGCAGCGTTGGGCAATCCCGTAACACTGAAGCTTTCTTT
- TRBJ1-3 - TRBV9 CASSVVPDSGNTIYF TGTGCCAGCAGCGTAGTACCCGATTCTGGAAACACCATATATTTT
TRBD1 TRBJ1-5 once TRBV19 CASSIVGTVEYQPQHF TGTGCCAGTAGTATCGTCGGGACAGTAGAATATCAGCCCCAGCATTTT
- TRBJ1-2 - TRBV7-3 CASSLQGDRGGYTF TGTGCCAGCAGCTTACAGGGAGACAGAGGTGGCTACACCTTC
TRBD1 TRBJ2-6 - TRBV11-2 CASTYTGGGGANVLTF TGTGCCAGCACCTATACAGGGGGCGGTGGGGCCAACGTCCTGACTTTC
- TRBJ2-7 - TRBV5-1 CASSYSFSAYEQYF TGCGCCAGCAGCTACTCCTTCAGTGCCTACGAGCAGTACTTC
- TRBJ2-7 - TRBV5-1 CASSQTPGSDEQYF TGCGCCAGCAGCCAGACCCCTGGAAGTGACGAGCAGTACTTC
TRBD1 TRBJ2-3 - TRBV5-4 CASSLGQGADTQYF TGTGCCAGCAGCTTGGGACAGGGCGCAGATACGCAGTATTTT
- TRBJ2-1 - TRBV6-5 CASSYSSGAGNEQFF TGTGCCAGCAGTTACTCTTCGGGAGCAGGGAATGAGCAGTTCTTC
TRBD1 TRBJ1-5 - TRBV27 CASSLDRGGGPQHF TGTGCCAGCAGTTTGGACAGGGGAGGGGGGCCCCAGCATTTT